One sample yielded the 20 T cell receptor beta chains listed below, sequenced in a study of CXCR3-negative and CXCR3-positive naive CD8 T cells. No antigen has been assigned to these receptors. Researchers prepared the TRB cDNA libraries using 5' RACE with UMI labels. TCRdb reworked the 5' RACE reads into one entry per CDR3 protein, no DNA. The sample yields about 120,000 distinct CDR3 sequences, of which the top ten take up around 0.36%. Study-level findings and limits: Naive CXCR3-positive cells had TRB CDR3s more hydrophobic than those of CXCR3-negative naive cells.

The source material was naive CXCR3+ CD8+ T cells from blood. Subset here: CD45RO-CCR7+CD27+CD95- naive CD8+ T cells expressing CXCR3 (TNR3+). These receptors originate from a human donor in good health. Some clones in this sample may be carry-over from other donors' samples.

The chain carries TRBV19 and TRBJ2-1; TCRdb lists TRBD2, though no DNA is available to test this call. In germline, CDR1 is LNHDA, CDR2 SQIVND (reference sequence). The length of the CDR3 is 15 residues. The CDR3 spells CASSVSGRVGNEQFF.

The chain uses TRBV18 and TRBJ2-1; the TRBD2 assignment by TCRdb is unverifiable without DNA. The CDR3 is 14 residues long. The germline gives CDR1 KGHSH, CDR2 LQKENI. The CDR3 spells CASSPPRGYLEQFF.

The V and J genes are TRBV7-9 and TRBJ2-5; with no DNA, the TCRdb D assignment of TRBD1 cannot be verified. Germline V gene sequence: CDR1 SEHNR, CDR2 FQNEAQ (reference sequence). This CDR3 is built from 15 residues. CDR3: CASSLPPRVEETQYF.

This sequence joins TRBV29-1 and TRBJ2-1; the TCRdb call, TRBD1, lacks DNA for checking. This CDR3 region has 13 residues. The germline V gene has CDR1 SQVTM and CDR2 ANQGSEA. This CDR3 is CSASGSPYNEQFF.

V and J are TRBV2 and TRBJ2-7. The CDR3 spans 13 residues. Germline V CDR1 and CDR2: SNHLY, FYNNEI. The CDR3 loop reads CASSPTLMYEQYF.

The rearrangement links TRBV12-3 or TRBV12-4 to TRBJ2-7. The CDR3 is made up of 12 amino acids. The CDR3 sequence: CASSFLPSEQYF.

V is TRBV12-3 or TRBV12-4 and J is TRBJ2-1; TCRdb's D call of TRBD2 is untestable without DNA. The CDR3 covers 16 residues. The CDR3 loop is CASSLPGTSGSWEQFF.

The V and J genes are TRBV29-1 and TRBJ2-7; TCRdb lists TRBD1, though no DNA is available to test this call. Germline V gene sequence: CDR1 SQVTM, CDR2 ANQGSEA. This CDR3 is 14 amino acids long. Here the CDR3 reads CSVESQERTYEQYF.

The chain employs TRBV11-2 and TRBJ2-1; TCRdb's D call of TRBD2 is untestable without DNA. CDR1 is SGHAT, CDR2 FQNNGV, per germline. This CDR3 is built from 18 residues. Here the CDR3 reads CASSLILAGGPSYNEQFF.

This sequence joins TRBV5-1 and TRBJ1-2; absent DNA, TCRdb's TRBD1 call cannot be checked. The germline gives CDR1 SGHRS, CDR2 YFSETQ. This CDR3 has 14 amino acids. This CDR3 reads CASSLTDRGNGYTF. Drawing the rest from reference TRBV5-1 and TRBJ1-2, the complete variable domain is KAGVTQTPRYLIKTRGQQVTLSCSPISGHRSVSWYQQTPGQGLQFLFEYFSETQRNKGNFPGRFSGRQFSNSRSEMNVSTLELGDSALYLCASSLTDRGNGYTFGSGTRLTVV.

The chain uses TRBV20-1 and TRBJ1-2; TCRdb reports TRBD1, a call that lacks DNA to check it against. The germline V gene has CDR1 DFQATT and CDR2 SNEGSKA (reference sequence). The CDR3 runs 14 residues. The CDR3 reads CSASNRLFLGGYTF.

The CDR3 sequence: CASSLERISADSPLHF. The chain employs TRBV5-1 and TRBJ1-6. Germline lookup yields CDR1 SGHRS and CDR2 YFSETQ. The CDR3 length is 16 residues.

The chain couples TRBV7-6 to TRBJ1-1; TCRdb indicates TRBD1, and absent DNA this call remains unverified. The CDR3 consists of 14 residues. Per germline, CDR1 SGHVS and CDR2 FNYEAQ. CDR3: CASSFQGINTEAFF.

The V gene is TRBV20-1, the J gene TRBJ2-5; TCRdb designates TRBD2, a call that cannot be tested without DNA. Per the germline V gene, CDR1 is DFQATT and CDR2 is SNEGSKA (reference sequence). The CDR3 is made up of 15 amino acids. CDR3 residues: CSAREPLAGAWTQYF.

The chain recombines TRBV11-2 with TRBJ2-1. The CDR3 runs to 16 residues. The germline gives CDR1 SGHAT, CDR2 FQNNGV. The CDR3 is CASSLPLGNFQDEQFF.

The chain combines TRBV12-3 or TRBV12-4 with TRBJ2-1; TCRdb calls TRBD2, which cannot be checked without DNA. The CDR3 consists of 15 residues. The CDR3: CASSSQLANHNEQFF.

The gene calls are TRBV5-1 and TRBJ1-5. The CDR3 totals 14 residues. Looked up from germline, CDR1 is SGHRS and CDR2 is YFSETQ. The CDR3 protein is CASSLGQGIQPQHF.

The chain's CDR3 is CASSPLSGDNNEQFF. V is TRBV28 and J is TRBJ2-1; TCRdb's D call, TRBD2, is unchecked because there is no DNA. This CDR3 is 15 amino acids long. Germline V gives CDR1 MDHEN, CDR2 SYDVKM.

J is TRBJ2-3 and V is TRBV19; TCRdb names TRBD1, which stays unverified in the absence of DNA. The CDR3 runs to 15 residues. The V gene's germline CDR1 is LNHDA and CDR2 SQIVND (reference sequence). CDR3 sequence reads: CASSPRTLVSDTQYF.

The CDR3 reads CASSQASGGPDTQYF. The chain is built from TRBV4-1 and TRBJ2-3; as DNA is missing, the TRBD2 call by TCRdb cannot be tested. The CDR3 consists of 15 residues. The germline V gene has CDR1 MGHRA and CDR2 YSYEKL.